This is a list of T cell receptor beta chains from one sample in a study of shared clonotypes between healthy human individuals. TCRdb's table, derived via immunoSEQ multiplex PCR, lists solely in-frame clones and lacks some. The profile covers 550,000 to 800,000 clones, with over 65% appearing a single time and approximately 1.8% taken by the ten largest. The sample taken for sequencing was memory CD4+ T cells sorted from blood. All receptors come from a woman aged 25 to 45 in good health. The CDR3 runs from the conserved cysteine through the conserved F or W. Fields, in order: CDR3 protein, CDR3 length, V gene, J gene.

CDR3aa: CASRPTRLNTEAFF
len: 14
v_gene: TRBV19
j_gene: TRBJ1-1

CDR3aa: CASSFLYGTGVGNTIYF
len: 17
v_gene: TRBV28
j_gene: TRBJ1-3

CDR3aa: CASRDYRMADTQYF
len: 14
v_gene: TRBV6-5
j_gene: TRBJ2-3

CDR3aa: CASIPSGRIQETQYF
len: 15
v_gene: TRBV5-6
j_gene: TRBJ2-5

CDR3aa: CATDWGHEQYF
len: 11
v_gene: TRBV6-1
j_gene: .

CDR3aa: CASSLGGAGGREQYF
len: 15
v_gene: TRBV5-1
j_gene: TRBJ2-7

CDR3aa: CASSLDPGSYNEQFF
len: 15
v_gene: TRBV7-2
j_gene: TRBJ2-1

CDR3aa: CASSSRQAYEQYF
len: 13
v_gene: TRBV19
j_gene: TRBJ2-7

CDR3aa: CASSREGQTDTQYF
len: 14
v_gene: TRBV5-1
j_gene: TRBJ2-3

CDR3aa: CASTLSPEGGTDTQYF
len: 16
v_gene: TRBV7-6
j_gene: TRBJ2-3

CDR3aa: CASSSTGAAGEQYF
len: 14
v_gene: TRBV7-8
j_gene: TRBJ2-7

CDR3aa: CASSSGGRAYEQYF
len: 14
v_gene: TRBV28
j_gene: TRBJ2-7

CDR3aa: CASSEEGGSNYGYTF
len: 15
v_gene: TRBV25-1
j_gene: TRBJ1-2

CDR3aa: CASSLGLATLSTDTQYF
len: 17
v_gene: TRBV5-4
j_gene: TRBJ2-3

CDR3aa: CASGFTPRTDTQYF
len: 14
v_gene: TRBV7-9
j_gene: TRBJ2-3

CDR3aa: CAIRSGQGYYEQYF
len: 14
v_gene: TRBV10-3
j_gene: TRBJ2-7

CDR3aa: CASSVGVGTSGLETQYF
len: 17
v_gene: TRBV9
j_gene: TRBJ2-5

CDR3aa: CASKRGSPEEQYF
len: 13
v_gene: TRBV28
j_gene: TRBJ2-7

CDR3aa: CASSSQRSGGRDKFF
len: 15
v_gene: TRBV18
j_gene: TRBJ2-1

CDR3aa: CATSRDLTSGAYEQYF
len: 16
v_gene: TRBV15
j_gene: TRBJ2-7

CDR3aa: CASSPYRGNQPQHF
len: 14
v_gene: TRBV28
j_gene: TRBJ1-5

CDR3aa: CASSVQGLNQPQHF
len: 14
v_gene: TRBV2
j_gene: TRBJ1-5

CDR3aa: CASSLSGRYEQYF
len: 13
v_gene: TRBV5-4
j_gene: TRBJ2-7

CDR3aa: CASSEGLNHETQYF
len: 14
v_gene: TRBV7-9
j_gene: TRBJ2-5

CDR3aa: CASSPGGRAKETQYF
len: 15
v_gene: TRBV7-9
j_gene: TRBJ2-5

CDR3aa: CSGGENEQFF
len: 10
v_gene: TRBV29-1
j_gene: TRBJ2-1

CDR3aa: CASRVTSGTYNEQFF
len: 15
v_gene: TRBV10-2
j_gene: TRBJ2-1

CDR3aa: CASSFSWENSYEQYF
len: 15
v_gene: TRBV28
j_gene: TRBJ2-7

CDR3aa: CASSPGDRETQYF
len: 13
v_gene: TRBV10-1
j_gene: TRBJ2-5

CDR3aa: CASSPGLVNEQFF
len: 13
v_gene: TRBV11-1
j_gene: TRBJ2-1

CDR3aa: CASRLAGEGHEQYF
len: 14
v_gene: TRBV6-5
j_gene: TRBJ2-7

CDR3aa: CASSFRTGTDTQYF
len: 14
v_gene: TRBV7-9
j_gene: TRBJ2-3

CDR3aa: CASSSQGTSNQPQHF
len: 15
v_gene: TRBV7-8
j_gene: TRBJ1-5

CDR3aa: CASHASGDSYEQYF
len: 14
v_gene: TRBV7-9
j_gene: TRBJ2-7

CDR3aa: CASSPLGRNTEAFF
len: 14
v_gene: TRBV7-6
j_gene: TRBJ1-1

CDR3aa: CAWSAHRDSEAFF
len: 13
v_gene: TRBV30
j_gene: TRBJ1-1

CDR3aa: CASSQDFGTDKQEAQYF
len: 17
v_gene: TRBV4-1
j_gene: TRBJ2-5

CDR3aa: CASRAPEGTSEAENEQFF
len: 18
v_gene: TRBV9
j_gene: TRBJ2-1

CDR3aa: CASSLSGSPFGEQYF
len: 15
v_gene: TRBV7-2
j_gene: TRBJ2-7

CDR3aa: CASMPGGLPYEQYF
len: 14
v_gene: TRBV6-1
j_gene: TRBJ2-7

CDR3aa: CASSDPAGTGYGYTF
len: 15
v_gene: TRBV25-1
j_gene: TRBJ1-2

CDR3aa: CASSPRGLVTDTQYF
len: 15
v_gene: TRBV6-5
j_gene: TRBJ2-3

CDR3aa: CASSQELNTEAFF
len: 13
v_gene: TRBV4-1
j_gene: TRBJ1-1

CDR3aa: CASSHGQSNQPQHF
len: 14
v_gene: TRBV11-2
j_gene: TRBJ1-5

CDR3aa: CASTRQGGQETQYF
len: 14
v_gene: TRBV25-1
j_gene: TRBJ2-5

CDR3aa: CASSSALGTDTQYF
len: 14
v_gene: TRBV7-3
j_gene: TRBJ2-3

CDR3aa: CATSPGTQLYEQYF
len: 14
v_gene: TRBV28
j_gene: TRBJ2-7

CDR3aa: CASSEPGMNTEAFF
len: 14
v_gene: TRBV10-2
j_gene: TRBJ1-1

CDR3aa: CASSPLTGGEQYF
len: 13
v_gene: TRBV6-5
j_gene: TRBJ2-7

CDR3aa: CASSPLWREAYEQYF
len: 15
v_gene: TRBV28
j_gene: TRBJ2-7

CDR3aa: CASSVTPSNTEAFF
len: 14
v_gene: TRBV9
j_gene: TRBJ1-1

CDR3aa: CASSRDRGEVGQHF
len: 14
v_gene: TRBV28
j_gene: TRBJ1-5

CDR3aa: CASSLATGGNTIYF
len: 14
v_gene: TRBV5-1
j_gene: TRBJ1-3

CDR3aa: CASSPDRVTDTQYF
len: 14
v_gene: TRBV7-9
j_gene: TRBJ2-3

CDR3aa: CASSVEGQGTVETQYF
len: 16
v_gene: TRBV9
j_gene: TRBJ2-5

CDR3aa: CASSLLGDQPQHF
len: 13
v_gene: TRBV27
j_gene: TRBJ1-5

CDR3aa: CSVGRESFEQFF
len: 12
v_gene: TRBV29-1
j_gene: TRBJ2-1